This TCR beta chain was profiled in a study of T cells in Graves' hyperthyroidism and ophthalmopathy. Findings and caveats of the study: The model's output predicted ophthalmopathy at a median of roughly 6 months prior to onset.

CDR3 length: 15 residues. Per germline, CDR1 MNHEY and CDR2 SVGAGI. Trimming left V 0 bases short and J 5 bases short, with 8 bases between. This clonotype was found many times. Its specificity is unknown. The source material, RNA transcripts, was used to amplify TCR beta CDR3 regions. First-round RT-PCR with HTBI primers amplified the TCR CDR3 region. TCRdb used MiXCR to reprocess the multiplex PCR reads, holding one entry per CDR3 protein. The table has 640,000 or so distinct CDR3 sequences, roughly 15% seen once. The source is a woman aged 35 to 49 with Graves' ophthalmopathy. The sample taken for sequencing was blood. The chain has TRBV6-5 and TRBJ1-6; maybe TRBD1 (5 bases). CDR3 in amino acids: CASSYSQGDNSPLHF. The CDR3 nucleotides are TGTGCCAGCAGTTACTCGCAGGGAGATAATTCACCCCTCCACTTT.